This T cell receptor beta chain comes out of a study of blood T cell repertoires in COVID-19. Whole-study context: The origin of the acute and convalescent COVID-19 samples was the United States, Italy and Spain. The cDNA or gDNA used as material had been derived from T cells, B-cell-depleted T cells, or PBMCs.

In the source study's methods: Estimation of nucleated cell counts relied on the amplification of reference gene primers. Measured with immunoSEQ multiplex PCR; TCRdb has only the in-frame clones, and not every one. V and J calls and clone size are those listed in that table; D and trimming were worked out from the DNA. Seen here are about 270,000 clones, more than 75% observed once, and the top ten hold roughly 8.5%. V shed 4 bases, J shed 9 bases, and the junction held 8 bases outside the gene matches. Germline CDR1 SGHRS, CDR2 YFSETQ. The CDR3 is 16 amino acids. The sequence was obtained from a man aged 35-49 years with active or convalescent COVID-19. The sequenced sample consisted of peripheral blood. The genes are TRBV5-1 and TRBJ2-1; 15 bases match TRBD2. The CDR3 loop is CASSPRTSGREGEQFF. In DNA form, the CDR3 reads TGCGCCAGCAGCCCTAGGACTAGCGGGAGGGAGGGTGAGCAGTTCTTC.